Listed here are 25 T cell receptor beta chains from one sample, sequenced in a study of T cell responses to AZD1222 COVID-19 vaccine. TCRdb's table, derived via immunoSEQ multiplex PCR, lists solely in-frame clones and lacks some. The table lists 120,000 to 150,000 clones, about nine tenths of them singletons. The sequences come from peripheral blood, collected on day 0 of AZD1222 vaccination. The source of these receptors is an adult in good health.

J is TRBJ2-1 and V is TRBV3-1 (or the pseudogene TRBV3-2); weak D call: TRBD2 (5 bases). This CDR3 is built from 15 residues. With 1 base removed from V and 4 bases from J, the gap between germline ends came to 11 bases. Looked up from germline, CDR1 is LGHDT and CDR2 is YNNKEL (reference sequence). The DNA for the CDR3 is TGTGCCAGCAGCCAAGGACGGGGATGGTACAATGAGCAGTTCTTC. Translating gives CASSQGRGWYNEQFF.

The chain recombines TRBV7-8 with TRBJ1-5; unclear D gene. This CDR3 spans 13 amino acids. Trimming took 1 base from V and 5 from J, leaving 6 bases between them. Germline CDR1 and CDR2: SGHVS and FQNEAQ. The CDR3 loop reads CASSLGRDQPQHF. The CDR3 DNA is TGTGCCAGCAGCTTAGGGCGGGATCAGCCCCAGCATTTT.

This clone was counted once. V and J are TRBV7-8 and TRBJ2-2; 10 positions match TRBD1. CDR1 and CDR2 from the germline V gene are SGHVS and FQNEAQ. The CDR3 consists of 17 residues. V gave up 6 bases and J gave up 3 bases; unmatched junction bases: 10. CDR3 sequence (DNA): TGTGCCAGCAGGGCAAGAAAAGACAGGGGGCACACCGGGGAGCTGTTTTTT. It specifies CASRARKDRGHTGELFF.

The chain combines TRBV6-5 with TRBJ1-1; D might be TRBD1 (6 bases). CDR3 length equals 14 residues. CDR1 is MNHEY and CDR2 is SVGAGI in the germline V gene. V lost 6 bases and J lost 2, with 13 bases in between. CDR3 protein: CASRKQGLNTEAFF. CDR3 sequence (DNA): TGTGCCAGCAGGAAACAGGGCCTCAACACTGAAGCTTTCTTT.

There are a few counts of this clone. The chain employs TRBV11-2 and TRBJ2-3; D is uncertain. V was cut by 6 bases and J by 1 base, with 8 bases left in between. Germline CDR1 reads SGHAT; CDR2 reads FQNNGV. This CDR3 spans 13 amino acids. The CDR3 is CASRSGRTDTQYF. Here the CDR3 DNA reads TGTGCCAGCAGATCGGGCCGCACAGATACGCAGTATTTT.

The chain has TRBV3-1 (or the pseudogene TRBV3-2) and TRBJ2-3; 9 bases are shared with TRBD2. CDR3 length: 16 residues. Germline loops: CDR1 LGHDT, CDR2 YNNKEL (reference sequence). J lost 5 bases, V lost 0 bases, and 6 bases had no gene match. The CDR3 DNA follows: TGTGCCAGCAGCCAAGATGAGCGGGGGGTTTTAGATACGCAGTATTTT. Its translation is CASSQDERGVLDTQYF.

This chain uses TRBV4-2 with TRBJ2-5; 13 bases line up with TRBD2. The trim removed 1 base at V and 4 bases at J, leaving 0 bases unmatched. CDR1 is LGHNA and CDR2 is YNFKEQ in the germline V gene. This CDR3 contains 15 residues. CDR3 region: CASSQGTSGGETQYF. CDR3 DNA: TGTGCCAGCAGCCAAGGGACTAGCGGGGGAGAGACCCAGTACTTC.

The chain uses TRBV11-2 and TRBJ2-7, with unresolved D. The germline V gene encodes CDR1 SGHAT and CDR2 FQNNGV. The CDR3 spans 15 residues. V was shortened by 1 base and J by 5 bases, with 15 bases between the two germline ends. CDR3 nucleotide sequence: TGTGCCAGCAGCTTAGTAGCCTTAGGTCTGAACGAGCAGTACTTC. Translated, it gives CASSLVALGLNEQYF.

The CDR3: CASRLLTGNTEAFF. CDR3 coding DNA: TGTGCCAGCCGCCTGTTGACAGGGAACACTGAAGCTTTCTTT. The V gene is TRBV6-6, the J gene TRBJ1-1; perhaps TRBD1 as D (6 bases). V lost 8 bases to trimming and J lost 1 base, with 14 bases between them. This CDR3 comprises 14 residues. Germline lookup yields CDR1 MNHNY and CDR2 SVGAGI (reference sequence).

The CDR3 DNA reads TGTGCCAGCGGCCCTTATCAGCCCCAGCATTTT. Encoded protein: CASGPYQPQHF. The gene calls are TRBV7-2 and TRBJ1-5; D is unresolved. The germline V gene encodes CDR1 SGHTA and CDR2 FQGNSA. Deletions cut 8 bases from V and 5 bases from J, with 7 bases between. This CDR3 comprises 11 residues.

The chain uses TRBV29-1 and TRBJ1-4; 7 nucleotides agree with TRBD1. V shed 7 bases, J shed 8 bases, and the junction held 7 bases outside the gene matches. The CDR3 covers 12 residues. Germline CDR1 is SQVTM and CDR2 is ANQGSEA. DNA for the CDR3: TGCAGCGGGGGAGACAGGGACGAAAAACTGTTTTTT. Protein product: CSGGDRDEKLFF.

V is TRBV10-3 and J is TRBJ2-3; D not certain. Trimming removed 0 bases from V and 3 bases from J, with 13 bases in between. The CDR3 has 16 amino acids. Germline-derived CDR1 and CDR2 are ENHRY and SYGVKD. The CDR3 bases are TGTGCCATCAGTGAGTCGGTAGCCCCGAGAACAGATACGCAGTATTTT. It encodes CAISESVAPRTDTQYF.

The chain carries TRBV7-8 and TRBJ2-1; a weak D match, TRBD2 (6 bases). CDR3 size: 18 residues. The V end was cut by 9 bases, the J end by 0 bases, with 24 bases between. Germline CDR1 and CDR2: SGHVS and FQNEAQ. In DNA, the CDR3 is TGTGCCAGTCGTCCCGGGACTTCGAATGTTTACTCCTACAATGAGCAGTTCTTC. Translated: CASRPGTSNVYSYNEQFF. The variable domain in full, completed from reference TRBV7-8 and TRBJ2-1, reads GAGVSQSPRYKVAKRGQDVALRCDPISGHVSLFWYQQALGQGPEFLTYFQNEAQLDKSGLPSDRFFAERPEGSVSTLKIQRTQQEDSAVYLCASRPGTSNVYSYNEQFFGPGTRLTVL.

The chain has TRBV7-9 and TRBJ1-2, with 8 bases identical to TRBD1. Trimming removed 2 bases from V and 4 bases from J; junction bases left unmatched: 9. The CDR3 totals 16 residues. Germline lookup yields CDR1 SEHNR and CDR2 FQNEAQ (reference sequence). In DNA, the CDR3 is TGTGCCAGCAGCTTACCCGGGACAGGAGGGGGCTATGGCTACACCTTC. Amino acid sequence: CASSLPGTGGGYGYTF.

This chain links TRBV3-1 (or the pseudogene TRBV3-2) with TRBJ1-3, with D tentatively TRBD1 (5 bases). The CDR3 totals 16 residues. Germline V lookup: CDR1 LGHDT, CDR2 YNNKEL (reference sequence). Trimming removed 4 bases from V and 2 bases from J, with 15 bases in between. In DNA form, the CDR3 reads TGTGCCAGCAGCCGAGACCTGGGGGGGACTGGAAACACCATATATTTT. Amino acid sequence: CASSRDLGGTGNTIYF.

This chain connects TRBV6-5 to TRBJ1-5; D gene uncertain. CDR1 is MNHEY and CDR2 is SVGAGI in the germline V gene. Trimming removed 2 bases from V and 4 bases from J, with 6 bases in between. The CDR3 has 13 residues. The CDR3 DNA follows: TGTGCCAGCAGTTACCAGGCAAATCAGCCCCAGCATTTT. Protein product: CASSYQANQPQHF.

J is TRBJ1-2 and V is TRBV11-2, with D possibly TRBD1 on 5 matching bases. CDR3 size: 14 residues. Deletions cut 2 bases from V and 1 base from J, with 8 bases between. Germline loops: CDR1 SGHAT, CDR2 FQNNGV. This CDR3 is CASSLQGLNYGYTF. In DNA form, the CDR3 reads TGTGCCAGCAGCTTACAGGGTCTTAACTATGGCTACACCTTC.

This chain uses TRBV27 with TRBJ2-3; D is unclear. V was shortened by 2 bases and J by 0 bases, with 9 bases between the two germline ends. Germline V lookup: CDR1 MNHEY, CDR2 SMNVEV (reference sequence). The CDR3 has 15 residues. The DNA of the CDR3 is TGTGCCAGCAGTTTACAGGACCCAAGCACAGATACGCAGTATTTT. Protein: CASSLQDPSTDTQYF.

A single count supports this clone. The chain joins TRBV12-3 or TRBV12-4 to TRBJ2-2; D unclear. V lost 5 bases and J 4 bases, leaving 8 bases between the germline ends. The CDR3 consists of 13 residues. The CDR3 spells CASSPPSTGELFF. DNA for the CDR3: TGTGCCAGCAGTCCCCCCTCCACCGGGGAGCTGTTTTTT.

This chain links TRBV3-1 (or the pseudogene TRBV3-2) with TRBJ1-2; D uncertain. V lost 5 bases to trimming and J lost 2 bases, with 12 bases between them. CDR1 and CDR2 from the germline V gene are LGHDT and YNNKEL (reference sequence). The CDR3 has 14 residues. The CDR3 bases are TGTGCCAGCAGCGAACAGACTGTGAACTATGGCTACACCTTC. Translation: CASSEQTVNYGYTF.

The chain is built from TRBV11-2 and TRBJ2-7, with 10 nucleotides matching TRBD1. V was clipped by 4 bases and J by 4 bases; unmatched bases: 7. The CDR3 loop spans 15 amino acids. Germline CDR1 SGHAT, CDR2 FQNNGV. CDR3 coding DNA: TGTGCCAGCAGCTCGACCGGGACAGGGGTATACGAGCAGTACTTC. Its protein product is CASSSTGTGVYEQYF. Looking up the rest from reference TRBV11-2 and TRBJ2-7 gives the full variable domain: EAGVAQSPRYKIIEKRQSVAFWCNPISGHATLYWYQQILGQGPKLLIQFQNNGVVDDSQLPKDRFSAERLKGVDSTLKIQPAKLEDSAVYLCASSSTGTGVYEQYFGPGTRLTVT.

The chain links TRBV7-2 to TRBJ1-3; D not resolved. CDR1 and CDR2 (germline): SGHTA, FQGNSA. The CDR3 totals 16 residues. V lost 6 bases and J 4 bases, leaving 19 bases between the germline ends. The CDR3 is CASSERLEVPGNTIYF. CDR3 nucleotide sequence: TGTGCCAGCAGTGAGAGACTGGAAGTTCCAGGAAACACCATATATTTT.

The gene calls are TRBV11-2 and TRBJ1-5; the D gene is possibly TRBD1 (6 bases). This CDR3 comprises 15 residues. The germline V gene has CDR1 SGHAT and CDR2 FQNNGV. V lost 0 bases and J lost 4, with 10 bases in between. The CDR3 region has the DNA TGTGCCAGCAGCTTAGAGGGGGGCAGTAATCAGCCCCAGCATTTT. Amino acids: CASSLEGGSNQPQHF.

The CDR3 protein is CATTTDRGKETQYF. The DNA of the CDR3 is TGTGCCACCACCACCGACAGGGGTAAAGAGACCCAGTACTTC. This chain links TRBV2 with TRBJ2-5; TRBD1 matches 8 bases. Germline V lookup: CDR1 SNHLY, CDR2 FYNNEI. The CDR3 is made up of 14 amino acids. V dropped 10 bases and J dropped 3; count of bases not matched to a gene: 10.

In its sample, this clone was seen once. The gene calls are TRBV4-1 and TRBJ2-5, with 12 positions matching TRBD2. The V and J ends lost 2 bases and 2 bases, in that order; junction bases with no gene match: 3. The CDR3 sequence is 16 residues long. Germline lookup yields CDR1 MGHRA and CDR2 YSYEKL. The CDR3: CASSQRTSGEQETQYF. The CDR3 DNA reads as TGCGCCAGCAGCCAACGGACTAGCGGGGAACAAGAGACCCAGTACTTC.